The present TCR beta chain was sequenced within a study of cytomegalovirus exposure and HLA in healthy donors. PCR amplification relied on 60 Vbeta primers (plus 13 Jbeta primers). Original processing notes: There were tens of millions of unique TCR beta chains by a later count, and some 10 million of them were shared. Using immunoSEQ multiplex PCR, the repertoire was profiled, and TCRdb retains in-frame clones only, with some absent. For V, J and clone size, that table is used; D and trimming come from the DNA. The sample includes 150,000 or so clones, 78% of them seen just once. Germline V gene sequence: CDR1 SGHTA, CDR2 FQGNSA. This CDR3 region has 14 residues. With 4 bases removed from V and 4 bases from J, the gap between germline ends came to 11 bases. As concerns this clone: The antigen is unknown.

The study's findings and limits: Reports indicated that the classifier achieved high specificity and sensitivity in diagnosing cytomegalovirus status. It was reported in a later analysis that an Asian-associated ancestry cluster showed fewer N-insertions than the roughly 660-donor mean.

The donors gave bone marrow, and they were healthy. The sequenced material came from PBMCs. J is TRBJ1-5 and V is TRBV7-2, with D possibly matching TRBD1 (5 bases). This sequence was found in a woman between 35 and 50 years old in good health and CMV-seronegative. The CDR3 DNA sequence: TGTGCCAGCAGCTGGGGACTGAGGAATCAGCCCCAGCATTTT. This gives the protein CASSWGLRNQPQHF.